The next 7 T cell receptor beta chains were all read from a single sample in a study of blood T cell repertoires in COVID-19. The table came from immunoSEQ multiplex PCR; TCRdb's copy has only in-frame clones and leaves some out. The profile shows 60,000 to 85,000 clones, 89% of them singletons. The sequenced sample was peripheral blood. The receptors originated from a woman in her fifties or sixties with active COVID-19.

The rearrangement links TRBV5-8 to TRBJ2-7, with 8 bases matching TRBD1. Germline V lookup: CDR1 SGHTS, CDR2 YDEGEE. The CDR3 is 14 amino acids. V was clipped by 6 bases and J by 6 bases; unmatched bases: 11. This CDR3 is CASTLSVQGVEQYF. For the CDR3, the DNA is TGTGCCAGCACCCTCTCGGTACAGGGGGTCGAGCAGTACTTC.

CDR3 sequence reads: CASSLPTSSEQYF. For the CDR3, the DNA is TGTGCCAGCAGCCTCCCCACTAGCAGCGAGCAGTACTTC. V gene TRBV7-9 combines with J gene TRBJ2-7; D perhaps matches TRBD2 (6 bases). Germline CDR1 SEHNR, CDR2 FQNEAQ (reference sequence). Trimming pared 5 bases from V and 6 bases from J, leaving 14 bases between. The CDR3 runs to 13 residues.

The genes are TRBV2 and TRBJ2-5, with 13 bases lining up with TRBD2. The J segment lost 3 bases and the V segment lost 6 bases, leaving 4 bases of the junction unmatched. The CDR3 is made up of 15 amino acids. The V gene's germline CDR1 is SNHLY and CDR2 FYNNEI. DNA for the CDR3: TGTGCCAGCAGGGGGGGACTAGCGGGAAAAGAGACCCAGTACTTC. Protein: CASRGGLAGKETQYF.

The DNA of the CDR3 is TGCAGCGTAACACAGGGGGTCTATGGCTACACCTTC. It translates to CSVTQGVYGYTF. V gene TRBV29-1 combines with J gene TRBJ1-2; 8 nucleotides agree with TRBD1. Trimming at V came to 6 bases and at J to 4 bases, leaving 4 bases not matched to a gene. This CDR3 has 12 amino acids. Germline V CDR1 and CDR2: SQVTM, ANQGSEA.

V and J are TRBV5-1 and TRBJ2-3, with TRBD2 matching 15 bases. V was clipped by 0 bases and J by 0 bases; unmatched bases: 8. Germline-derived CDR1 and CDR2 are SGHRS and YFSETQ. The CDR3 is 20 residues long. The DNA of the CDR3 is TGCGCCAGCAGCTTGGGGACCGGGACTAGCGGGAGGTACAGCACAGATACGCAGTATTTT. Its translation: CASSLGTGTSGRYSTDTQYF.

The rearrangement joins TRBV4-2 to TRBJ1-2; TRBD1 might be the D (6 bases). Germline values: CDR1 LGHNA, CDR2 YNFKEQ. CDR3 length equals 16 residues. Trimming removed 4 bases at V and 4 bases at J, with 19 bases between. This chain's CDR3 is CASSRRQQGSLYGYTF. As DNA, the CDR3 is TGTGCCAGCAGCCGACGACAACAGGGCTCCCTCTATGGCTACACCTTC.

The sample holds a few counts of this clone. For the CDR3, the DNA is TGTGCCAGCAGCCCCGAGAGGGAAAAACTGTTTTTT. This sequence encodes CASSPEREKLFF. V and J are TRBV3-1 (or the pseudogene TRBV3-2) and TRBJ1-4; unclear D gene. CDR3 size: 12 residues. Trimming stripped 4 bases from V and 8 bases from J, with 8 bases between. The germline V gene has CDR1 LGHDT and CDR2 YNNKEL (reference sequence).